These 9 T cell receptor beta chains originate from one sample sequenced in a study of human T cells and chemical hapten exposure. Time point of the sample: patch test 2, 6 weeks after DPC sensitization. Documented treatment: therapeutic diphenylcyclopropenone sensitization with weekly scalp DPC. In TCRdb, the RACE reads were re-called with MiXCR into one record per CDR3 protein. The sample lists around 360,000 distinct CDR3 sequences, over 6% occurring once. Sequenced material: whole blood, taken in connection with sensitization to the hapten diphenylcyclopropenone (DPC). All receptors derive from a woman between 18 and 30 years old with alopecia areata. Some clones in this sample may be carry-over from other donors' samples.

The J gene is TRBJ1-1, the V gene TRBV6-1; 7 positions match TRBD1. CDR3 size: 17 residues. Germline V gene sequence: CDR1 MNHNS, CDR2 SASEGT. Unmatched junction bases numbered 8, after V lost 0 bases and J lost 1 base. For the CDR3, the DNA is TGTGCCAGCAGTGAAGCACCCTGGGACAGTCCGAACACTGAAGCTTTCTTT. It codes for CASSEAPWDSPNTEAFF.

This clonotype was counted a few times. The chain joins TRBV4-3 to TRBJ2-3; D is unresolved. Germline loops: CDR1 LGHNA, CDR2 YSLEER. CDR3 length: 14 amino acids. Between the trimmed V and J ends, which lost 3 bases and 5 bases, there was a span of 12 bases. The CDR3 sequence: CASSQGNGLDTQYF. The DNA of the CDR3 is TGCGCCAGCAGCCAGGGGAACGGGTTAGATACGCAGTATTTT.

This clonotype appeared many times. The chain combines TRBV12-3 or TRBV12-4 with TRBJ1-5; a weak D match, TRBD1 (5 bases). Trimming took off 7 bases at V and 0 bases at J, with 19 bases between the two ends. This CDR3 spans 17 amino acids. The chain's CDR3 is CASTPPRAAPSNQPQHF. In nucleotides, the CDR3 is TGTGCCAGCACTCCGCCCAGGGCTGCTCCTAGCAATCAGCCCCAGCATTTT.

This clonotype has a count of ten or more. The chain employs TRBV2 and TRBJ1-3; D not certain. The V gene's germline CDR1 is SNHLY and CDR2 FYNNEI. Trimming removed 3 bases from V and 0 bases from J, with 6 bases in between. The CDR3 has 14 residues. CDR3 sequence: CASSDGFSGNTIYF. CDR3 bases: TGTGCCAGCAGTGACGGCTTCTCTGGAAACACCATATATTTT.

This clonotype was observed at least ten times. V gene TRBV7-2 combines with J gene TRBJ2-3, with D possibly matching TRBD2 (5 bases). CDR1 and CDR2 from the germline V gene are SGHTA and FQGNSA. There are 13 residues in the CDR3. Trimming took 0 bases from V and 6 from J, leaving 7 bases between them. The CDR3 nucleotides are TGTGCCAGCAGCTTAGCCACTAGGGATACGCAGTATTTT. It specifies CASSLATRDTQYF.

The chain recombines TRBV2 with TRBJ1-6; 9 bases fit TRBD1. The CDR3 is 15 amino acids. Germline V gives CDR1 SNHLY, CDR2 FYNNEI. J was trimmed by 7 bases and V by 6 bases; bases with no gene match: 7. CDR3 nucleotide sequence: TGTGCCAGCAGGGGGACAGGGAGACTGAATTCACCCCTCCACTTT. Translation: CASRGTGRLNSPLHF.

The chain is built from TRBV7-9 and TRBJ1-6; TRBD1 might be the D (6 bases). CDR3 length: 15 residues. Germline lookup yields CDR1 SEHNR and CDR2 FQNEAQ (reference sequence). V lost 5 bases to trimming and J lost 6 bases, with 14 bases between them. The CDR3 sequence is CASSPRGGGNSPLHF. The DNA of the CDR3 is TGTGCCAGCAGCCCCCGGGGGGGCGGTAATTCACCCCTCCACTTT.

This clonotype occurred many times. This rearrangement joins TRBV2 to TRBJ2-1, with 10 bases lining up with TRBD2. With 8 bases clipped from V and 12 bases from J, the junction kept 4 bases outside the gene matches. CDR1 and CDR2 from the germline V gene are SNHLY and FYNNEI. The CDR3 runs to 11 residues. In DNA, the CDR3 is TGTGCCAGCCAGATAGCGGGGGGGCAGTTCTTC. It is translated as CASQIAGGQFF. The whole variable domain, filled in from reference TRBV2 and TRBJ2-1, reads EPEVTQTPSHQVTQMGQEVILRCVPISNHLYFYWYRQILGQKVEFLVSFYNNEISEKSEIFDDQFSVERPDGSNFTLKIRSTKLEDSAMYFCASQIAGGQFFGPGTRLTVL.

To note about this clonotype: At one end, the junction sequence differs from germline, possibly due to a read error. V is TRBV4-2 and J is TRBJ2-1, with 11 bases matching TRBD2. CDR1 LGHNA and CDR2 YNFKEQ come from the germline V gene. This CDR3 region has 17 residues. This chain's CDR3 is CASSHHKFASGGLLVAF. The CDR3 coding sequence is TGTGCCAGCAGCCATCATAAGTTTGCTAGCGGGGGGCTCCTCGTGGCATTC.